Presented here are 28 T cell receptor beta chains from one specimen sequenced in a study of cytomegalovirus exposure and HLA in healthy donors. Generated by immunoSEQ multiplex PCR, the TCRdb table keeps only in-frame clones and is missing some. The repertoire holds about 60,000 clones, with around 93% as singletons. Sequencing was performed on PBMCs. These receptors came from a woman between 18 and 29 years old in good health and CMV-seropositive.

This sequence joins TRBV19 and TRBJ2-1; TRBD1 might be the D (6 bases). This CDR3 is 15 amino acids long. Trimming pared 10 bases from V and 3 bases from J, leaving 19 bases between. Germline CDR1 and CDR2: LNHDA and SQIVND (reference sequence). The CDR3 DNA reads as TGTGCCACTCAAACACAGGGAACACTCTACAATGAGCAGTTCTTC. Residues: CATQTQGTLYNEQFF.

J is TRBJ1-5 and V is TRBV27, with a tentative D call TRBD1 (6 bases). V lost 2 bases to trimming and J lost 7 bases, with 9 bases between them. Germline V lookup: CDR1 MNHEY, CDR2 SMNVEV (reference sequence). The CDR3 consists of 13 residues. In DNA, the CDR3 is TGTGCCAGCAGTTTAACAGGGAGACAGCCCCAGCATTTT. This sequence encodes CASSLTGRQPQHF.

This clone has more than one count but fewer than ten. The chain employs TRBV18 and TRBJ1-2; D gene unclear. V lost 3 bases and J lost 0, with 8 bases in between. CDR1 is KGHSH and CDR2 is LQKENI in the germline V gene. The CDR3 has 14 residues. Here the CDR3 reads CASSPRPANYGYTF. The CDR3 DNA sequence: TGTGCCAGCTCACCTCGTCCAGCTAACTATGGCTACACCTTC.

The J gene is TRBJ1-5, the V gene TRBV2; no clear D gene. Germline V CDR1 and CDR2: SNHLY, FYNNEI. The V and J ends lost 6 bases and 3 bases respectively, with 12 bases between them. The CDR3 is 14 residues long. CDR3 loop: CASRGSLLNQPQHF. For the CDR3, the DNA is TGTGCCAGCAGGGGGAGTCTACTCAATCAGCCCCAGCATTTT.

This clone was picked up one time. The chain has TRBV7-9 and TRBJ1-1, with D perhaps TRBD1 (6 bases). V lost 5 bases and J lost 4, with 23 bases in between. CDR1 and CDR2 from the germline V gene are SEHNR and FQNEAQ (reference sequence). The CDR3 covers 17 residues. CDR3 loop: CASSGGGQYLSGTEAFF. Here the CDR3 DNA reads TGTGCCAGCAGCGGAGGAGGACAGTATTTGTCGGGCACTGAAGCTTTCTTT.

The rearrangement joins TRBV21-1 to TRBJ2-7; the D call TRBD2 from the table was never checked on the DNA. TRBV21-1 is marked as a pseudogene. This CDR3 contains 16 residues. For the CDR3, the DNA is TGTGCCAGATATAGAAAAAGGACGGGGAGCTCCTACGAGCAGTACTTC. It encodes CARYRKRTGSSYEQYF.

This chain joins TRBV6-1 and TRBJ2-3; a possible D gene is TRBD2 (7 bases). Deletions cut 2 bases from V and 7 bases from J, with 10 bases between. The CDR3 totals 13 residues. Germline loops: CDR1 MNHNS, CDR2 SASEGT. CDR3 protein: CASSERGGNTQYF. The CDR3 DNA is TGTGCCAGCAGTGAAAGGGGGGGGAATACGCAGTATTTT.

The genes are TRBV11-3 and TRBJ2-1; weak D call: TRBD2 (5 bases). Germline V gene lookup returns CDR1 SGHNT and CDR2 YENEEA. The V end was cut by 2 bases, the J end by 0 bases, with 8 bases between. The CDR3 covers 15 residues. The CDR3 region has the DNA TGTGCCAGCAGCTTAAGCGGAGGCTCCTACAATGAGCAGTTCTTC. It codes for CASSLSGGSYNEQFF.

This rearrangement joins TRBV4-3 to TRBJ1-3; D remains unclear. The CDR3 is made up of 15 amino acids. Per the germline V gene, CDR1 is LGHNA and CDR2 is YSLEER. With 0 bases removed from V and 3 bases from J, the gap between germline ends came to 9 bases. In nucleotides, the CDR3 is TGCGCCAGCAGCCAAGAGGGCGGGTTTGGAAACACCATATATTTT. Amino acids: CASSQEGGFGNTIYF.

The CDR3 reads CASSFTKNQPQHF. The DNA for the CDR3 is TGTGCCAGCAGTTTCACTAAAAATCAGCCCCAGCATTTT. This chain uses TRBV6-5 with TRBJ1-5; the D is unclear. The CDR3 spans 13 residues. With 4 bases removed from V and 4 bases from J, the gap between germline ends came to 8 bases. Per germline, CDR1 MNHEY and CDR2 SVGAGI.

This sequence joins TRBV4-3 and TRBJ2-7; TRBD1 aligns across 7 bases. This CDR3 comprises 16 residues. V gave up 1 base and J gave up 3 bases; unmatched junction bases: 9. Germline CDR1 and CDR2: LGHNA and YSLEER. CDR3 nucleotides: TGCGCCAGCAGCCAAGGTACCGGGACAGTCCACTACGAGCAGTACTTC. Residues: CASSQGTGTVHYEQYF.

This chain uses TRBV4-1 with TRBJ1-2; D unresolved. Trimming took 1 base from V and 5 from J, leaving 17 bases between them. The CDR3 totals 16 residues. Germline V lookup: CDR1 MGHRA, CDR2 YSYEKL. The CDR3 DNA follows: TGCGCCAGCAGCCAAGTCTTGGGAGCGGCAGGTTATGGCTACACCTTC. Protein sequence: CASSQVLGAAGYGYTF.

The V gene is TRBV11-1, the J gene TRBJ1-1; 7 bases are a match to TRBD1. V lost 1 base to trimming and J lost 1 base; unmatched junction nucleotides: 0. Germline CDR1 and CDR2: SGHAT and FQDESV (reference sequence). The CDR3 has 14 amino acids. The DNA for the CDR3 is TGTGCCAGCAGCTTAGACAGGGGGAACACTGAAGCTTTCTTT. Protein: CASSLDRGNTEAFF.

The gene calls are TRBV2 and TRBJ2-2; D is uncertain. Germline V CDR1 and CDR2: SNHLY, FYNNEI. Trimming removed 6 bases at V and 2 bases at J, with 10 bases between. This CDR3 region has 14 residues. This chain's CDR3 is CASRSGQNTGELFF. The CDR3 DNA reads TGTGCCAGCAGGTCAGGCCAAAACACCGGGGAGCTGTTTTTT.

This CDR3 is CASSPRAGVFADTQYF. DNA of the CDR3: TGTGCCAGCAGCCCCCGAGCGGGAGTGTTCGCAGATACGCAGTATTTT. V and J are TRBV4-2 and TRBJ2-3; 8 bases are a match to TRBD2. V gave up 4 bases and J gave up 4 bases; unmatched junction bases: 10. Germline V gene data show CDR1 as LGHNA and CDR2 as YNFKEQ. The CDR3 has 16 residues.

The gene calls are TRBV2 and TRBJ2-1; TRBD1 matches 8 bases. The germline V gene has CDR1 SNHLY and CDR2 FYNNEI. J gave up 7 bases and V 2 bases, and 7 bases lay outside the gene matches. The CDR3 extends over 15 amino acids. CDR3 coding DNA: TGTGCCAGCAGTGAATACAGGGGGAGGAGAAATGAGCAGTTCTTC. Translating it yields CASSEYRGRRNEQFF.

This chain joins TRBV27 and TRBJ1-6, with unresolved D. The CDR3 runs 12 residues. Trimming left V 10 bases short and J 7 bases short, with 11 bases between. The germline CDR1 and CDR2 sequences are MNHEY and SMNVEV (reference sequence). In DNA, the CDR3 is TGTGCCACGAGGGATGTGAATTCACCCCTCCACTTT. The encoded protein is CATRDVNSPLHF.

CDR3 coding DNA: TGTGCCAGCAGCTTCCAGGGGGCAAGCACTGAAGCTTTCTTT. This codes for CASSFQGASTEAFF. The chain links TRBV7-9 to TRBJ1-1; TRBD1 matches at 8 bases. The CDR3 length is 14 residues. Germline trimming cut 3 bases from V and 4 bases from J; bases unmatched to any gene: 4. Germline CDR1 and CDR2: SEHNR and FQNEAQ (reference sequence). Complete variable domain (other parts from reference TRBV7-9 and TRBJ1-1): DTGVSQNPRHKITKRGQNVTFRCDPISEHNRLYWYRQTLGQGPEFLTYFQNEAQLEKSRLLSDRFSAERPKGSFSTLEIQRTEQGDSAMYLCASSFQGASTEAFFGQGTRLTVV.

This chain links TRBV6-6 with TRBJ2-7; 7 nucleotides line up with TRBD1. Germline CDR1 MNHNY, CDR2 SVGAGI (reference sequence). This CDR3 comprises 13 residues. Trimming removed 4 bases from V and 3 bases from J; junction bases left unmatched: 3. The CDR3 protein is CASSSWDSYEQYF. CDR3 DNA: TGTGCCAGCAGTTCATGGGACAGCTACGAGCAGTACTTC.

The rearrangement links TRBV27 to TRBJ2-1, with 11 bases that match TRBD1. Looked up from germline, CDR1 is MNHEY and CDR2 is SMNVEV (reference sequence). This CDR3 region has 16 residues. With 2 bases clipped from V and 11 bases from J, the junction kept 11 bases outside the gene matches. The CDR3 sequence: CASSLIGQGAYPKQFF. CDR3 in DNA: TGTGCCAGCAGTTTAATCGGACAGGGGGCTTATCCAAAGCAGTTCTTC.

About this clone itself: The sample holds other DNA sequences that translate to the same CDR3. The chain uses TRBV6-5 and TRBJ1-1, with D possibly matching TRBD1 (6 bases). Trimming removed 5 bases from V and 2 bases from J, with 9 bases in between. The germline gives CDR1 MNHEY, CDR2 SVGAGI. The CDR3 spans 13 residues. The CDR3 loop reads CASSPRGNTEAFF. CDR3 DNA: TGTGCCAGCAGTCCCAGGGGCAACACTGAAGCTTTCTTT.

The chain links TRBV6-6 to TRBJ2-5, with TRBD2 matching 10 bases. The V gene end was trimmed by 2 bases and the J gene end by 3 bases; junction bases not matched to a gene: 3. The CDR3 is 15 residues long. Germline CDR1 reads MNHNY; CDR2 reads SVGAGI (reference sequence). The CDR3 bases are TGTGCCAGCAGTTACGGGAGCGGGAGGGAAGAGACCCAGTACTTC. Residues: CASSYGSGREETQYF.

This sequence joins TRBV29-1 and TRBJ1-2; tentatively, D is TRBD1 (5 bases). This CDR3 comprises 17 residues. Germline V gene lookup returns CDR1 SQVTM and CDR2 ANQGSEA. V dropped 0 bases and J dropped 6 bases, with 23 bases sitting between them. CDR3 coding DNA: TGCAGCGTTGAAGATCGGGGCGGTAACAGGCCGGGAGATGGCTACACCTTC. Amino acid sequence: CSVEDRGGNRPGDGYTF.

The genes are TRBV7-9 and TRBJ2-4, with TRBD1 identical over 7 bases. The CDR3 sequence is 14 residues long. After removal of 5 bases from V and 9 bases from J, the junction contained 10 bases not matched to a gene. The germline V gene encodes CDR1 SEHNR and CDR2 FQNEAQ (reference sequence). As DNA, the CDR3 is TGTGCCAGCAGCCCCTGGGCAGGGGGTGGCATTCAGTACTTC. Protein sequence: CASSPWAGGGIQYF.

The V gene is TRBV4-1, the J gene TRBJ1-4; TRBD1 matches 7 bases. Germline CDR1 reads MGHRA; CDR2 reads YSYEKL. The CDR3 is 15 amino acids. With V trimmed by 1 base and J by 8 bases, 7 bases remained unmatched. For the CDR3, the DNA is TGCGCCAGCAGCCAAGGCACAGGGGTGGGCGAAAAACTGTTTTTT. Its translation: CASSQGTGVGEKLFF.

This clone has just one count. The rearrangement links TRBV18 to TRBJ1-3; 8 bases are a match to TRBD1. J gave up 6 bases and V 1 base, and 2 bases lay outside the gene matches. Germline V gene data show CDR1 as KGHSH and CDR2 as LQKENI. The CDR3 consists of 14 residues. CDR3 in DNA: TGTGCCAGCTCACCACAGGGACAGGCAAACACCATATATTTT. Protein product: CASSPQGQANTIYF.

The chain employs TRBV7-9 and TRBJ1-2; D might be TRBD1 (5 bases). The CDR3 covers 15 residues. Germline values: CDR1 SEHNR, CDR2 FQNEAQ (reference sequence). V was trimmed by 0 bases and J by 4 bases, leaving 12 bases between them. The CDR3 nucleotides read TGTGCCAGCAGCTTAGCGGCAGGGTGGCCCTATGGCTACACCTTC. Amino acids: CASSLAAGWPYGYTF.

This clone showed up just once. V is TRBV6-6 and J is TRBJ2-7, with D possibly TRBD2 on 6 matching bases. This CDR3 comprises 14 residues. CDR1 and CDR2 (germline): MNHNY, SVGAGI (reference sequence). V dropped 7 bases and J dropped 1 base, with 14 bases sitting between them. In nucleotides, the CDR3 is TGTGCCAGCACCGACGGGACTTTATCCTACGAGCAGTACTTC. Translation gives CASTDGTLSYEQYF.